A selection of T cell receptor beta chains follows, all from one sample in a study of blood T cell repertoires in COVID-19. TCRdb's copy holds only in-frame clones and misses some; the assay was immunoSEQ multiplex PCR. This sample carries about 140,000 clones, about 77% of them seen once, and the ten largest clones take around 9.5%. Sequenced sample: peripheral blood. These receptors originate from a woman in her forties or fifties with active or convalescent COVID-19. The CDR3 runs from the conserved cysteine through the conserved F or W. A D gene is named only where the DNA matches it firmly. Rows give clone size only sometimes, using once, few, many, or a class for an expanded clone.

J gene	clone size	V gene	D gene	CDR3 DNA	CDR3 protein
TRBJ1-2	-	TRBV7-2	-	TGTGCCAGCAGCCCCCCTTTCCGCCTATTTAGTGGCTACACCTTC	CASSPPFRLFSGYTF
TRBJ2-3	-	TRBV5-1	-	TGCGCCAGCAGCTCGGTCGGACTACCGACAGATACGCAGTATTTT	CASSSVGLPTDTQYF
TRBJ1-5	-	TRBV18	TRBD1	TGTGCCAGCTCACTCAATCGACAGGGTACCAATCAGCCCCAGCATTTT	CASSLNRQGTNQPQHF
TRBJ1-2	-	TRBV19	-	TGTGCCAGTAGTCCGCGGACAGCTGTCGGCTACACCTTC	CASSPRTAVGYTF
TRBJ2-3	-	TRBV19	-	TGTGCCAGTAGTAGGTCCCCCGGGAGCACAGATACGCAGTATTTT	CASSRSPGSTDTQYF
TRBJ1-3	-	TRBV4-2	TRBD1	TGTGCCAGCAGCCAAGGGACAGGGCAAAACACCATATATTTT	CASSQGTGQNTIYF
TRBJ2-7	-	TRBV7-2	TRBD1	TGTGCCAGCAGCTCGGGACAGCCGAGCTCCTACGAGCAGTACTTC	CASSSGQPSSYEQYF
TRBJ1-2	-	TRBV7-3	TRBD1	TGTGCCAGCAGCCCCTACGGGGACAGGGTGGATGGCTACACCTTC	CASSPYGDRVDGYTF
TRBJ1-2	-	TRBV11-2	-	TGTGCCAGCAGCTTAGGGCAGGTGGTATCGGGCTACACCTTC	CASSLGQVVSGYTF
TRBJ1-4	-	TRBV30	-	TGTGCCTGGAGTGTACAAGGGGGTGCAACTAATGAAAAACTGTTTTTT	CAWSVQGGATNEKLFF
TRBJ2-7	-	TRBV4-3	-	TGCGCCAGCAGCCAAGAGGGGCAGGGGCCCTACGAGCAGTACTTC	CASSQEGQGPYEQYF
TRBJ1-2	-	TRBV3-1/TRBV3-2	-	TGTGCCAGCAGCCCTCAGGGGACACTCTCTGGCTACACCTTC	CASSPQGTLSGYTF
TRBJ1-2	-	TRBV6-2/TRBV6-3	TRBD1	TGTGCCAGCAGTTACGGGACAGGGGCCTTGGGCTATGGCTACACCTTC	CASSYGTGALGYGYTF
TRBJ2-1	-	TRBV7-6	TRBD2	TGTGCCAGCAGCTTAGATCCGGGAGGCTACAATGAGCAGTTCTTC	CASSLDPGGYNEQFF
TRBJ2-5	-	TRBV11-1	TRBD1	TGTGCCAGCACCCGGGGCCCCAGGGGGCCCCAAGAGACCCAGTACTTC	CASTRGPRGPQETQYF
TRBJ1-1	-	TRBV5-1	-	TGCGCCAGCAGCTACAGGGCTCCGAACACTGAAGCTTTCTTT	CASSYRAPNTEAFF
TRBJ2-1	-	TRBV3-1/TRBV3-2	TRBD2	TGTGCCAGCAGCCTGGGGACTAGCGGGGGGCGGTCCTACAATGAGCAGTTCTTC	CASSLGTSGGRSYNEQFF
TRBJ2-7	-	TRBV5-1	-	TGCGCCAGCAGCTTGGCCGCCGGGCCAGGGATCTACGAGCAGTACTTC	CASSLAAGPGIYEQYF
TRBJ1-6	few	TRBV6-5	-	TGTGCCAGCTGGGGGGGGTATCAATCACCCCTCCACTTT	CASWGGYQSPLHF
TRBJ1-1	-	TRBV7-2	-	TGTGCCAGCAGCTCGACCCGGGGGAGTAAAGCTTTCTTT	CASSSTRGSKAFF
TRBJ1-1	-	TRBV4-2	TRBD1	TGTGCCAGCAGCCAGGGGACCAGGGGGCGGAACACTGAAGCTTTCTTT	CASSQGTRGRNTEAFF
TRBJ2-1	-	TRBV4-3	-	TGCGCCAGCAGCCAAGAAGTGGGGGCTAGCGGTTACAATGAGCAGTTCTTC	CASSQEVGASGYNEQFF
TRBJ1-1	-	TRBV6-2/TRBV6-3	TRBD1	TGTGCCAGCAGTTACCCGGGACAGGGGTTTCGGAACACTGAAGCTTTCTTT	CASSYPGQGFRNTEAFF